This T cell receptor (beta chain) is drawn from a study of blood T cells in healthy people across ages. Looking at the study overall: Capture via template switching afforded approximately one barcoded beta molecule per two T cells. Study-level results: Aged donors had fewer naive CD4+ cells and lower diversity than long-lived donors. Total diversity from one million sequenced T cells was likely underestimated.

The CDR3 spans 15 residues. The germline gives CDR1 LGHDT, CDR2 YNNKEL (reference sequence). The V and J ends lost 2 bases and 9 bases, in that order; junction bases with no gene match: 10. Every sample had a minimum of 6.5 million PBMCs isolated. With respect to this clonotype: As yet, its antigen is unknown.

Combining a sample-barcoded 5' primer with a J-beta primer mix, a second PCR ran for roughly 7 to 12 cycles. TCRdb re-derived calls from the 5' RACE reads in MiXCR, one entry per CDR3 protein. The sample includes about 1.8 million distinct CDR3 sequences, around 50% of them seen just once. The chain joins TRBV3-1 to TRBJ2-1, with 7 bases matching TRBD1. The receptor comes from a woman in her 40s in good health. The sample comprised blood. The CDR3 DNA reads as TGTGCCAGCAGCCAATGGGCCAGGGGGAAGGGTGAGCAGTTCTTC. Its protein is CASSQWARGKGEQFF.